This T cell receptor beta chain was sequenced during a study of CD8+ T cells in alopecia areata (dated by TCRdb to 2016 to 2019). With respect to the entire study: Treated patients were enrolled in an open-label pilot trial of oral tofacitinib, 5 to 10 mg twice daily, for moderate-to-severe alopecia areata. Biopsies were taken from tofacitinib-treated patients at baseline and again at 4 and 24 weeks into treatment, and several of those patients also had a later scalp biopsy. In treated patients, disease severity was measured using the SALT score, which gives the percentage of scalp surface area affected. Scalp clonality was compared across normal scalp (n=4), patchy alopecia areata scalp (n=8), and alopecia totalis/universalis scalp (n=8). RNA was obtained with the PAXgene miRNA kit for fixed scalp, the miRNeasy kit for PBMCs, and the RNeasy kit for mouse skin. The study used high-throughput TCRbeta sequencing to examine T cell clonal expansion in alopecia areata, in both the C3H/HeJ mouse model and human patients. immunoSEQ multiplex PCR using 35 Vbeta forward primers and 13 Jbeta reverse primers was used to amplify TCRbeta CDR3 regions. Tofacitinib was administered for 6 to 18 months, and 6 months of follow-up off drug were then conducted to assess delayed response and recurrence. On the human side, TCRbeta sequencing was run on scalp tissue and on sorted CD4+ and CD8+ peripheral blood T cells from healthy controls and from alopecia areata patients with either patchy or totalis/universalis disease. The paper's findings and limits, for the study overall: Because the treated cohort was small and included a single nonresponder, larger studies are needed to assess links between baseline CD8+ expansion and response. TCR sequences shared between patients were less clear than in mice, possibly partly because of HLA diversity in the patient population. With tofacitinib, both scalp clonality and the number of expanded CD8+ clones among the top 100 scalp clones went down significantly. Scalp TCR repertoire analysis is complicated because resident alphabeta T cells in normal human skin are also sequenced, whereas mouse skin is dominated by gammadelta T cells. Lesional scalp, especially in alopecia totalis/universalis, showed higher clonality and more expanded CD8+ clones than normal scalp, suggesting antigenic drive. Many expanded lesional clones persisted in scalp and blood during tofacitinib treatment, which may partly explain relapse after stopping treatment.

The time point label of this sample denotes: roughly 24 weeks on oral tofacitinib. In the paper's terms, the treatment or condition label means: oral pan-JAK inhibitor, 5-10 mg twice daily. Lesional scalp punch biopsies and peripheral blood were obtained from alopecia areata patients. PBMCs were separated by density centrifugation and stained for CD3, CD4 and CD8, after which CD4+ and CD8+ T cells were sorted on a FACSAria. The library was built by means of the immunoSEQ multiplex PCR assay. For TCR sequencing, RNA was extracted from every sample and reverse transcribed into cDNA to serve as template. First-strand cDNA was synthesized with SuperScript III using a 2:1 mix of oligo-dT and random hexamers. A synthetic immune receptor repertoire was used to assess amplification bias, and residual bias was removed computationally. Turning to the authors' computational methods: Raw reads were preprocessed for error removal, and CDR3 was defined according to IMGT conventions as running from the conserved cysteine to phenylalanine. Clonality was computed by normalizing Shannon entropy by log2 of the number of productive unique TCRs and subtracting the result from 1. Scalp TCRbeta sequences were cross-referenced with sorted blood CD4 and CD8 repertoires so that the CD4 or CD8 identity of scalp clones could be inferred. Imported from immuneACCESS, the table was reduced by TCRdb to in-frame sequences with V and J called. These copies leave out some clones; in studies compared against another copy, an unresolved V gene accounts for under half, and the cause of the remainder is not known. D and trimming come from the DNA, and the V and J calls and clone size come from that table. The sample table contains around 200,000 clones; only one count was recorded for around 50% of them. Over 9.5% of the sample comes from the top ten.

CDR1 and CDR2 were assigned from the germline V gene as SGHRS and YFSETQ. The CDR3 goes from the cysteine to the phenylalanine over 13 residues. The sequence is cut down to CDR3 DNA, 39 bases in frame from base 1. Comment on this clone: The target of this receptor is not known. At one end, the junction sequence differs from germline, possibly due to a read error.

Sequencing used CD8+ T cells sorted from blood, obtained at week 24, from a patient treated with tofacitinib. The TCR originated in a human donor with alopecia areata. This receptor chain uses TRBV5-1 and TRBJ2-7; perhaps TRBD2 is the D gene, with 5 bases matching. CDR3 region: CASRLEVSYEQYF. In nucleotide form, the sequence is TGCGCCAGCAGGTTGGAGGTTTCCTACGAGCAGTACTTC.